This T cell receptor (beta chain) was profiled in a study of T cells in Graves' hyperthyroidism and ophthalmopathy. The study, taken as a whole, reports: In blood, most of the thyroid clonotypes expanded above 0.001 were also present.

The CDR3 regions of TCR beta were amplified from RNA transcripts. Carried out on the TCR CDR3, a first-round RT-PCR used the HTBI primer set. TCRdb re-analysed the multiplex PCR reads in MiXCR, keeping a single row per CDR3 protein. The sample lists around 600,000 distinct CDR3 sequences, about 14% occurring once. In germline, CDR1 is DFQATT, CDR2 SNEGSKA (reference sequence). V gave up 3 bases and J gave up 3 bases, with 12 bases separating them. There are 13 residues in the CDR3. This clonotype was observed many times. Antigen unknown. For the diagnoses, clinical symptoms, serum thyroxine and TRAb, thyroid ultrasound and orbital computed tomography were used. PBMCs stemmed from over 7.5 ml fresh peripheral blood.

This TCR was sampled from a woman aged 45-65 years with Graves' ophthalmopathy. The sequencing sample was made of blood. The chain joins TRBV20-1 to TRBJ2-7, with D possibly being TRBD2 (5 bases). The CDR3 DNA sequence: TGCAGTGCTAGGGCGGGTGGGAACTACGAGCAGTACTTC. Translating gives CSARAGGNYEQYF.